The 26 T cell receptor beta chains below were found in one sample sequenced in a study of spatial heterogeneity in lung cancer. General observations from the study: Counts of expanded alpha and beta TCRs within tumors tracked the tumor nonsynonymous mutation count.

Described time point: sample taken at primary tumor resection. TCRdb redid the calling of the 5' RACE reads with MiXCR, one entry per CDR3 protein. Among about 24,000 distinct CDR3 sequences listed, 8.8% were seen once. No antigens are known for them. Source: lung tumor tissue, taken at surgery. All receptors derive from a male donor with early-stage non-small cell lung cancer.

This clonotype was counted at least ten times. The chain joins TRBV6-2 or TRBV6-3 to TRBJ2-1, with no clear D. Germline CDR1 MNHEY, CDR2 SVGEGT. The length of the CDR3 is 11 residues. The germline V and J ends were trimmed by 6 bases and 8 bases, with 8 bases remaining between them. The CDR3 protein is CASSPYDEQFF. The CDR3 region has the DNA TGTGCCAGCAGCCCGTACGATGAGCAGTTCTTC.

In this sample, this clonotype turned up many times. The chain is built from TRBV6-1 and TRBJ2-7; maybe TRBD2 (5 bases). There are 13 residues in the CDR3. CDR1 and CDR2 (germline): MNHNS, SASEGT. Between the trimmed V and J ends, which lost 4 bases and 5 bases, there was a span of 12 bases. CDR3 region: CASSGGLSHEQYF. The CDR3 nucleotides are TGTGCCAGCAGTGGAGGGCTTTCCCACGAGCAGTACTTC.

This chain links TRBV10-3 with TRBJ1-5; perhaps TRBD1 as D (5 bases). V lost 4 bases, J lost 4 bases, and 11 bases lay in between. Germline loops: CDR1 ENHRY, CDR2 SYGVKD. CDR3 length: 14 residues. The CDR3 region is CAISVNGGNQPQHF. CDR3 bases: TGTGCCATCAGTGTTAACGGGGGAAATCAGCCCCAGCATTTT.

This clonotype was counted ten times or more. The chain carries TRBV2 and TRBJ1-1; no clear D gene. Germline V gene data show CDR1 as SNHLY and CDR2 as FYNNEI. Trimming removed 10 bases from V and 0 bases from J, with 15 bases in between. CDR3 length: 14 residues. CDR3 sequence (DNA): TGTGCCAACGACCCTTCAGGAATGAACACTGAAGCTTTCTTT. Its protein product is CANDPSGMNTEAFF.

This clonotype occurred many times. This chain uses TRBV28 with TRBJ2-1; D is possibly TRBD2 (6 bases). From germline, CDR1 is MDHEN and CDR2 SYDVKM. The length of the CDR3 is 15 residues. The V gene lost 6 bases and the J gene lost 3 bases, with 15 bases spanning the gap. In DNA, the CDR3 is TGTGCCAGCAGCATTAGACTAGAGGGCTACAATGAGCAGTTCTTC. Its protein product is CASSIRLEGYNEQFF.

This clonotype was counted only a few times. The CDR3 is CASSLVLSSDEQYF. The CDR3 nucleotides are TGTGCCAGCAGCCTAGTACTCTCGAGTGACGAGCAGTACTTC. The chain is built from TRBV5-5 and TRBJ2-7; D gene ambiguous. This CDR3 is 14 amino acids long. Trimming removed 4 bases at V and 5 bases at J, with 16 bases between. From germline, CDR1 is SGHKS and CDR2 YYEKEE (reference sequence).

The CDR3 reads CAWQRGAGVKNIQYF. The CDR3 bases are TGTGCCTGGCAAAGGGGGGCAGGTGTCAAAAACATTCAGTACTTC. The V gene is TRBV30, the J gene TRBJ2-4, with D possibly being TRBD1 or TRBD2 (6 bases each). The CDR3 has 15 amino acids. CDR1 and CDR2 from the germline V gene are GTSNPN and SVGIG (reference sequence). Trimming took 5 bases from V and 3 from J, leaving 17 bases between them.

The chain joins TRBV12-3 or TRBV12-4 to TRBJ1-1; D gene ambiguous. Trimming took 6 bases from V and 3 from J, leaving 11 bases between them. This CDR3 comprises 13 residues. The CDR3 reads CASRLRWDTEAFF. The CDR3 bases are TGTGCCAGCAGATTAAGGTGGGACACTGAAGCTTTCTTT.

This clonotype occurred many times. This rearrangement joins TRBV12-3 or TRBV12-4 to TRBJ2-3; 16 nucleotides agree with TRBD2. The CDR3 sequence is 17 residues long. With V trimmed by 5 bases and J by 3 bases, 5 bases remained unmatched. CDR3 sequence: CASSLGLAGGLTDTQYF. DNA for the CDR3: TGTGCCAGCAGTCTGGGACTAGCGGGGGGGCTGACAGATACGCAGTATTTT.

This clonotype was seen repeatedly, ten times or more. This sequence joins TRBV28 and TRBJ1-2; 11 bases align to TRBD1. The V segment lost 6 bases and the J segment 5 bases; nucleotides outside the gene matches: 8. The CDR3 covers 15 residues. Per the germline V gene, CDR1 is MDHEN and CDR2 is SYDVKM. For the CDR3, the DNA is TGTGCCAGCAGCCCCGGGACAGGGGGACGGTATGGCTACACCTTC. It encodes CASSPGTGGRYGYTF.

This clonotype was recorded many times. CDR3 in DNA: TGTGCCTGGATCCCGGGACAGGGGGTTGGTGAAGCTTTCTTT. Translating gives CAWIPGQGVGEAFF. The J gene is TRBJ1-1, the V gene TRBV30; 11 bases line up with TRBD1. The CDR3 sequence is 14 residues long. Losses at the gene ends were 4 bases for V and 7 bases for J; bases not matched to a gene: 8. The germline gives CDR1 GTSNPN, CDR2 SVGIG (reference sequence).

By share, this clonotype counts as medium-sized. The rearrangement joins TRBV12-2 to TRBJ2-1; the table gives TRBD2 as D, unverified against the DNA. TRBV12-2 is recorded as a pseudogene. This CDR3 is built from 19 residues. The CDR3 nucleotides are TGTGCAAGTCGCTATTATCAATTTGCCGGGACTAGCGGGAAAAATGAGCAGTTCTTC. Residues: CASRYYQFAGTSGKNEQFF.

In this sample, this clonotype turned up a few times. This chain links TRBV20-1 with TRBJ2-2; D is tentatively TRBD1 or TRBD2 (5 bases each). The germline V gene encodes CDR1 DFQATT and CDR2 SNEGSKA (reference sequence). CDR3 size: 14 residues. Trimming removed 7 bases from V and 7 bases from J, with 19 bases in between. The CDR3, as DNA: TGCAGTGTTCCGACCCCCCGAGGGGTCGGGGAGCTGTTTTTT. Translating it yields CSVPTPRGVGELFF.

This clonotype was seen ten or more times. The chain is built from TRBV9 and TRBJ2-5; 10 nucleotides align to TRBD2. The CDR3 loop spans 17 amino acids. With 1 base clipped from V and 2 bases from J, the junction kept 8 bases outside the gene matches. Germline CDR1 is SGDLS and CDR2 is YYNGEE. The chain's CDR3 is CASSVRASGGLQETQYF. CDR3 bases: TGTGCCAGCAGCGTACGGGCTAGCGGGGGATTACAAGAGACCCAGTACTTC.

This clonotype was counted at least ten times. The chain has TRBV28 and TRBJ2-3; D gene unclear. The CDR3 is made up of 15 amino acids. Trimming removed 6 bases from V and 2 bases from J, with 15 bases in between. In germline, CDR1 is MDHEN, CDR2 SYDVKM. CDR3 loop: CASSPGRRTTDTQYF. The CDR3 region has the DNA TGTGCCAGCAGCCCTGGACGGCGCACCACAGATACGCAGTATTTT.

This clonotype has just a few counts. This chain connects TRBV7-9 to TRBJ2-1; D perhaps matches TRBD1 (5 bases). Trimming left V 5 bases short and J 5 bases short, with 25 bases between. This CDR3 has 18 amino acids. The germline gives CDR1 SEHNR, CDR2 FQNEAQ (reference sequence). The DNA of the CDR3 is TGTGCCAGCAGCCCTCACAAAGGCACTCGCTCGACAGACAATGAGCAGTTCTTC. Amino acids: CASSPHKGTRSTDNEQFF.

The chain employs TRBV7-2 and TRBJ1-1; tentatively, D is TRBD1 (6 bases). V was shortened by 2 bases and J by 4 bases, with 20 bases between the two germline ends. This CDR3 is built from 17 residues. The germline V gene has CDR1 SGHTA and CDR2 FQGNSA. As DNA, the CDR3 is TGTGCCAGCAGCTTAAATTCGGGACACCTTCAACGCACTGAAGCTTTCTTT. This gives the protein CASSLNSGHLQRTEAFF.

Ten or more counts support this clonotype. CDR3 nucleotide sequence: TGCAGTGCTGTAGGACAGGGGATGAGCGAGCAGTACTTC. It codes for CSAVGQGMSEQYF. The chain combines TRBV20-1 with TRBJ2-7, with 9 bases fitting TRBD1. J lost 6 bases, V lost 5 bases, and 8 bases had no gene match. The germline CDR1 and CDR2 sequences are DFQATT and SNEGSKA (reference sequence). The CDR3 loop spans 13 amino acids.

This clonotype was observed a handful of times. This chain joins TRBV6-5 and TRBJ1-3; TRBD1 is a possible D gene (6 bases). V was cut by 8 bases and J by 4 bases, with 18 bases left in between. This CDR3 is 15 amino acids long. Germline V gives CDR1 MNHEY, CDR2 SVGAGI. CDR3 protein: CASGGANRLGNTIYF. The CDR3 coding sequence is TGTGCCAGCGGGGGGGCCAACAGATTGGGAAACACCATATATTTT.

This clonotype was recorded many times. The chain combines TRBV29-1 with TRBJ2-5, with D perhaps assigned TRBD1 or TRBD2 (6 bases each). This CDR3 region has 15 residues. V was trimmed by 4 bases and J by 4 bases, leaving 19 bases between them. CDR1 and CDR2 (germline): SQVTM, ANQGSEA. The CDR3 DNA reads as TGCAGCGTTGTAGGGGGGACTGGGCTCGGAGAGACCCAGTACTTC. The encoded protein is CSVVGGTGLGETQYF.

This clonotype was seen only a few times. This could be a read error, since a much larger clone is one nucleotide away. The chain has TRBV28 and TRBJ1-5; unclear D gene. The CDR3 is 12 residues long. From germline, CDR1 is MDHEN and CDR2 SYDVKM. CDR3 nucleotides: TGTGCCAGCAGCTTGCTAAATCAGCCCCGGCATTTT. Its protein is CASSLLNQPRHF.

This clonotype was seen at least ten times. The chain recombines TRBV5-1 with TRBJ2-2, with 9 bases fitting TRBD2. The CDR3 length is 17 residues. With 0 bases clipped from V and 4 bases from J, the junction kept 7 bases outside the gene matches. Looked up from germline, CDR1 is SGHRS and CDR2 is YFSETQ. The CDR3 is CASSLVASGKVTGELFF. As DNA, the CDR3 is TGCGCCAGCAGCTTGGTCGCTAGCGGGAAGGTCACCGGGGAGCTGTTTTTT.

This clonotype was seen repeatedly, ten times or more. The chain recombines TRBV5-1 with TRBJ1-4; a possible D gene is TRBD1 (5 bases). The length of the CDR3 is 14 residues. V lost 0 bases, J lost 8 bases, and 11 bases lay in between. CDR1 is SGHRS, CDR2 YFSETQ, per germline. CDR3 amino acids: CASSLAGTQEKLFF. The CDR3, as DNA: TGCGCCAGCAGCTTGGCCGGGACCCAGGAAAAACTGTTTTTT.

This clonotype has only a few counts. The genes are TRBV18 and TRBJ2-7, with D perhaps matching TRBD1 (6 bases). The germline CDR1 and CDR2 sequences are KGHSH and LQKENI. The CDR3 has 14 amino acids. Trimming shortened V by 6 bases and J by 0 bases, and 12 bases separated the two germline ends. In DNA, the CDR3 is TGTGCCAGCTCTCAGGAGACAGGCTCCTACGAGCAGTACTTC. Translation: CASSQETGSYEQYF.

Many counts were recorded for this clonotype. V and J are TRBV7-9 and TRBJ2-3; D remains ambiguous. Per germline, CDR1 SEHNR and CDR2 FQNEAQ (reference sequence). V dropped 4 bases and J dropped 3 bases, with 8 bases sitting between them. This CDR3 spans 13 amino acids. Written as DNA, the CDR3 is TGTGCCAGCAGCTGGATCCGTACAGATACGCAGTATTTT. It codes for CASSWIRTDTQYF. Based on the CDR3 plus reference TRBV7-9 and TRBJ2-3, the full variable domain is DTGVSQNPRHKITKRGQNVTFRCDPISEHNRLYWYRQTLGQGPEFLTYFQNEAQLEKSRLLSDRFSAERPKGSFSTLEIQRTEQGDSAMYLCASSWIRTDTQYFGPGTRLTVL.

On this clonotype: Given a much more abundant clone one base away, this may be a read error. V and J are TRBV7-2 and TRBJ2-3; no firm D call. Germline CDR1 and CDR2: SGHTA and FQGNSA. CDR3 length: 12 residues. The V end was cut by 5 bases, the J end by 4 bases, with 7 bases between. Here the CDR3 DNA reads TGTGCCAGCAGCCCCTGGGCAGATACGCAGTATTTT. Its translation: CASSPWADTQYF. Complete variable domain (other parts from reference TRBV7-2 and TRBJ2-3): GAGVSQSPSNKVTEKGKDVELRCDPISGHTALYWYRQSLGQGLEFLIYFQGNSAPDKSGLPSDRFSAERTGGSVSTLTIQRTQQEDSAVYLCASSPWADTQYFGPGTRLTVL.